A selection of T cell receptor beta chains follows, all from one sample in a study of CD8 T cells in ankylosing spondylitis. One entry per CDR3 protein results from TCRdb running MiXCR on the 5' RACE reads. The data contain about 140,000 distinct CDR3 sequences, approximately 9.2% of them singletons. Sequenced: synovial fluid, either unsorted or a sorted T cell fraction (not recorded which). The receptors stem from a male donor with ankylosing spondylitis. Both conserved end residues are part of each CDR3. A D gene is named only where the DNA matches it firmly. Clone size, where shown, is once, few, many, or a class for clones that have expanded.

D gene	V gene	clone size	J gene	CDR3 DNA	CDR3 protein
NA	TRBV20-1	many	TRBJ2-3	TGCAGTGCTAATAGGGAGACAGATACGCAGTATTTT	CSANRETDTQYF
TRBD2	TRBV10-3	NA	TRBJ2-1	TGTGCCATCAGTGAGAGGGGACTAGCGGGAGGATACAATGAGCAGTTCTTC	CAISERGLAGGYNEQFF
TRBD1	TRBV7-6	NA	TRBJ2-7	TGTGCCAGCAGCCCCGGGACAGGGGGCTACGAGCAGTACTTC	CASSPGTGGYEQYF
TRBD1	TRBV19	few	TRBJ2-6	TGTGCCAGCACCACAGGACAGGGGGCTGGGGCCAACGTCCTGACTTTC	CASTTGQGAGANVLTF
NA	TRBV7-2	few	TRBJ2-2	TGTGCCAGCAGATTCAATCAGGGAGGAAACACCGGGGAGCTGTTTTTT	CASRFNQGGNTGELFF
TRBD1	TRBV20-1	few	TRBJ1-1	TGCAGTGCTAGGAAACAGGGGGTTGTTAGTGAAGCTTTCTTT	CSARKQGVVSEAFF
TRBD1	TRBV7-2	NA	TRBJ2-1	TGTGCCAGCAGCTTTCGCCCGGGACAGGGGTACAATGAGCAGTTCTTC	CASSFRPGQGYNEQFF
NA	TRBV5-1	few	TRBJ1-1	TGCGCCAGCAGCCCAGTTTTTTTTTTAGGAACTGAAGCTTTCTTT	CASSPVFFLGTEAFF
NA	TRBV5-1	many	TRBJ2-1	TGCGCCAGCAGCTTGAGGCAGAGCTCCTACAATGAGCAGTTCTTC	CASSLRQSSYNEQFF
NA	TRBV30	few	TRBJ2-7	TGTGCCTGGAGTGTCGGCAGGGTAAACTACGAGCAGTACTTC	CAWSVGRVNYEQYF
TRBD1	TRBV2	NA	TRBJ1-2	TGTGCCAGCAGTAACCGGGACAGAATCTATGGCTACACCTTC	CASSNRDRIYGYTF
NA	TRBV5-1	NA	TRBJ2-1	TGCGCCAGCAGCAACCCTAACTACAATGAGCAGTTCTTC	CASSNPNYNEQFF
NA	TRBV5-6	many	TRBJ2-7	TGTGCCAGCAGCTGGATTGGCGTATCCTACGAGCAGTACTTC	CASSWIGVSYEQYF
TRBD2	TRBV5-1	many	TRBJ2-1	TGCGCCAGCAGCTTTCTATCCCCGGGACTACTAAATGAGCAGTTCTTC	CASSFLSPGLLNEQFF
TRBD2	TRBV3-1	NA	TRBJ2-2	TGTGCCAGCAGCCAAGTTCCTAGCGGGAGGCTAAACACCGGGGAGCTGTTTTTT	CASSQVPSGRLNTGELFF
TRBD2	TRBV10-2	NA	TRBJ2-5	TGCGCCAGCACCGGGACTAGCGGGGGATCAGAGACCCAGTACTTC	CASTGTSGGSETQYF
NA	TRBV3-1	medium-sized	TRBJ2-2	TGTGCCAGCAGCAACGGGAACACCGGGGAGCTGTTTTTT	CASSNGNTGELFF
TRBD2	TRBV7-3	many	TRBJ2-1	TGTGCCAGCAGCTTCCTAGCGGGGGCCGGGAATGAGCAGTTCTTC	CASSFLAGAGNEQFF
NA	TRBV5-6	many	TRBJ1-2	TGTGCCAGCAGCCCACCCGGACTCATCTATGGCTACACCTTC	CASSPPGLIYGYTF
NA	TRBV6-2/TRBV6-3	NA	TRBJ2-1	TGTGCCAGCTCGCGCAGCGGCAATGAGCAGTTCTTC	CASSRSGNEQFF
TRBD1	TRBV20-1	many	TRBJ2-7	TGCAGTGCGCGGACAGGGCCCAGCTCCTACGAGCAGTACTTC	CSARTGPSSYEQYF
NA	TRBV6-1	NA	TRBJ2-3	TGTGCCAGCAGGAGGGGGTGGAGCACAGATACGCAGTATTTT	CASRRGWSTDTQYF
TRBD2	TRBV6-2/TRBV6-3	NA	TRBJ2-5	TGTGCCAGCAGTTACTCAGTCGTCGAGGCGCTGATTAGCGGGAGGGCGGAGACCCAGTACTTC	CASSYSVVEALISGRAETQYF
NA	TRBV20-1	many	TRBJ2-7	TGCAGTGCTATCGAACCACAGGGAATAGCCTACGAGCAGTACTTC	CSAIEPQGIAYEQYF
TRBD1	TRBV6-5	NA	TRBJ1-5	TGTGCCAGCAGTGACTCAGGGGGGAATCAGCCCCAGCATTTT	CASSDSGGNQPQHF
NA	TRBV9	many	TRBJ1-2	TGTGCCAGCAGCAAGGCCGGGGAGGGCTATGGCTACACCTTC	CASSKAGEGYGYTF
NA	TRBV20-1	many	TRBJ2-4	TGCAGTGCTAGAGTTTCGGGGGGCTTCATTCAGTACTTC	CSARVSGGFIQYF
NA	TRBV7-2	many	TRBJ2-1	TGTGCCAGCAGCCCCGGGGTACTGAATGAGCAGTTCTTC	CASSPGVLNEQFF
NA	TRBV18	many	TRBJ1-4	TGTGCCAGCTCACCACAGACAGCCTCAAATAATGAAAAACTGTTTTTT	CASSPQTASNNEKLFF
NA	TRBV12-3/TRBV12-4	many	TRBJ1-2	TGTGCCAGCACCCCCTCGTATGAGTATGGCTACACCTTC	CASTPSYEYGYTF
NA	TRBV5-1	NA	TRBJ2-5	TGCGCCAGCAGGGTGGTAGGGACCAAAGAGACCCAGTACTTC	CASRVVGTKETQYF
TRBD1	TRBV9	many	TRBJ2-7	TGTGCCAGCAGCGTATCCGGGACAGGCTCCTACGAGCAGTACTTC	CASSVSGTGSYEQYF
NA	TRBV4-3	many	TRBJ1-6	TGCGCCAGCAGCCGACAGGCCTCCTCCTATAATTCACCCCTCCACTTT	CASSRQASSYNSPLHF
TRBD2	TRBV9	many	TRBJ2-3	TGTGCCAGCAGCATAAGCGGGGTCGGCACAGATACGCAGTATTTT	CASSISGVGTDTQYF
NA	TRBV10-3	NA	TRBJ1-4	TGTGCCATCAGGGGGGGAGCTAATGAAAAACTGTTTTTT	CAIRGGANEKLFF
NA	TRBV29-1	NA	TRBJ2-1	TGCAGCTCCTTTGATGGGGGATACAATGAGCAGTTCTTC	CSSFDGGYNEQFF
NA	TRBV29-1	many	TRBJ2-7	TGCAGCGTTGAATCGGGGTTCGAGCAGTACTTC	CSVESGFEQYF
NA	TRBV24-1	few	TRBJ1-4	TGTGCCACCTCAGGCGGGGCCGGGGATGAAAAACTGTTTTTT	CATSGGAGDEKLFF
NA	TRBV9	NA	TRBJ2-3	TGTGCCAGCAGCGTAGCGGGTGCAGATACGCAGTATTTT	CASSVAGADTQYF